These T cell receptor beta chains were read from a single sample in a study of blood T cell repertoires in COVID-19. The table came from immunoSEQ multiplex PCR; TCRdb's copy has only in-frame clones and leaves some out. Among roughly 140,000 clones listed, 75% to 90% were seen once. Sequencing was performed on PBMCs or T cells enriched from blood (not recorded which). The receptors come from a man between 60 and 70 years old who had recovered from COVID-19. Each CDR3 is given with its conserved first and last residue. The order of the fields is D gene, V gene, J gene, CDR3 protein, CDR3 DNA. The D gene is left open where the match is weak.

d_gene: NA
v_gene: TRBV4-2
j_gene: TRBJ2-1
CDR3aa: CASSQDWAGNYGSEQFF
CDR3nt: TGTGCCAGCAGCCAAGATTGGGCGGGAAATTATGGTAGTGAGCAGTTCTTC

d_gene: NA
v_gene: TRBV11-2
j_gene: TRBJ2-2
CDR3aa: CASSYYGQTNTGELFF
CDR3nt: TGTGCCAGCAGCTATTACGGACAGACGAACACCGGGGAGCTGTTTTTT

d_gene: TRBD1
v_gene: TRBV28
j_gene: TRBJ2-7
CDR3aa: CASTSVGQGYEQYF
CDR3nt: TGTGCCAGCACCTCCGTCGGACAGGGCTACGAGCAGTACTTC

d_gene: TRBD1
v_gene: TRBV6-2/TRBV6-3
j_gene: TRBJ2-1
CDR3aa: CASSSLDRDNEQFF
CDR3nt: TGTGCCAGCAGTTCCTTGGACAGGGACAATGAGCAGTTCTTC

d_gene: NA
v_gene: TRBV6-5
j_gene: TRBJ1-1
CDR3aa: CATWWGLPTEAFF
CDR3nt: TGTGCCACCTGGTGGGGACTGCCGACTGAAGCTTTCTTT

d_gene: NA
v_gene: TRBV10-3
j_gene: TRBJ2-1
CDR3aa: CAISEGPGGPPEQFF
CDR3nt: TGTGCCATCAGTGAGGGGCCAGGCGGGCCCCCCGAGCAGTTCTTC

d_gene: TRBD1
v_gene: TRBV18
j_gene: TRBJ1-2
CDR3aa: CASSPDRGRGYTF
CDR3nt: TGTGCCAGCTCCCCAGACAGGGGAAGAGGCTACACCTTC

d_gene: NA
v_gene: TRBV23-1
j_gene: TRBJ2-7
CDR3aa: CASKSYEQYF
CDR3nt: TGCGCCAGCAAATCATACGAGCAGTACTTC

d_gene: TRBD2
v_gene: TRBV28
j_gene: TRBJ2-7
CDR3aa: CASSPTSGTSYEQYF
CDR3nt: TGTGCCAGCAGCCCGACTAGCGGGACATCCTACGAGCAGTACTTC

d_gene: NA
v_gene: TRBV12-3/TRBV12-4
j_gene: TRBJ1-5
CDR3aa: CASSSNKSRPQHF
CDR3nt: TGTGCCAGCAGTTCTAATAAATCGAGGCCCCAGCATTTT

d_gene: NA
v_gene: TRBV5-1
j_gene: TRBJ2-7
CDR3aa: CASSHSYEQYF
CDR3nt: TGCGCCAGCAGCCACTCCTACGAGCAGTACTTC

d_gene: TRBD1
v_gene: TRBV7-6
j_gene: TRBJ2-1
CDR3aa: CASSSITGGDDNEQFF
CDR3nt: TGTGCCAGCAGTTCCATCACAGGGGGCGATGACAATGAGCAGTTCTTC

d_gene: NA
v_gene: TRBV9
j_gene: TRBJ1-1
CDR3aa: CASSVGHRGGNTEAFF
CDR3nt: TGTGCCAGCAGCGTAGGGCACCGAGGGGGGAACACTGAAGCTTTCTTT

d_gene: NA
v_gene: TRBV29-1
j_gene: TRBJ2-1
CDR3aa: CSVEESSNEQFF
CDR3nt: TGCAGCGTTGAAGAATCGAGCAATGAGCAGTTCTTC

d_gene: NA
v_gene: TRBV19
j_gene: TRBJ2-2
CDR3aa: CASTEQAPIGTGELFF
CDR3nt: TGTGCCAGTACCGAACAGGCCCCGATCGGCACCGGGGAGCTGTTTTTT

d_gene: TRBD1
v_gene: TRBV27
j_gene: TRBJ1-1
CDR3aa: CASSLKGAGNTEAFF
CDR3nt: TGTGCCAGCAGTTTAAAGGGGGCCGGGAACACTGAAGCTTTCTTT

d_gene: NA
v_gene: TRBV7-2
j_gene: TRBJ2-7
CDR3aa: CASSLRSGLSYEQYF
CDR3nt: TGTGCCAGCAGCTTAAGAAGCGGACTCTCCTACGAGCAGTACTTC

d_gene: NA
v_gene: TRBV7-6
j_gene: TRBJ2-7
CDR3aa: CASSLGSAGNSYEQYF
CDR3nt: TGTGCCAGCAGCTTAGGATCCGCGGGAAACTCCTACGAGCAGTACTTC

d_gene: TRBD1
v_gene: TRBV2
j_gene: TRBJ1-2
CDR3aa: CASPITGADYGYTF
CDR3nt: TGTGCCAGCCCCATCACAGGGGCAGACTATGGCTACACCTTC

d_gene: TRBD1
v_gene: TRBV15
j_gene: TRBJ2-2
CDR3aa: CATSTMTGVTGELFF
CDR3nt: TGTGCCACCAGCACGATGACAGGGGTGACCGGGGAGCTGTTTTTT

d_gene: NA
v_gene: TRBV5-1
j_gene: TRBJ2-5
CDR3aa: CASTEEETQYF
CDR3nt: TGCGCCAGCACGGAGGAAGAGACCCAGTACTTC

d_gene: NA
v_gene: TRBV7-9
j_gene: TRBJ2-7
CDR3aa: CASSLTRYEQYF
CDR3nt: TGTGCCAGCAGCTTGACAAGGTACGAGCAGTACTTC

d_gene: NA
v_gene: TRBV7-3
j_gene: TRBJ2-6
CDR3aa: CASSLTPTDPSSGANVLTF
CDR3nt: TGTGCCAGCAGCTTAACGCCGACAGACCCGAGCTCTGGGGCCAACGTCCTGACTTTC

d_gene: NA
v_gene: TRBV2
j_gene: TRBJ1-1
CDR3aa: CASMGGTEAFF
CDR3nt: TGTGCCAGCATGGGGGGCACTGAAGCTTTCTTT

d_gene: TRBD2
v_gene: TRBV29-1
j_gene: TRBJ2-5
CDR3aa: CSGLAEYPETQYF
CDR3nt: TGCAGCGGTCTAGCGGAATACCCAGAGACCCAGTACTTC

d_gene: NA
v_gene: TRBV10-2
j_gene: TRBJ1-1
CDR3aa: CASTEGGGAEAFF
CDR3nt: TGCGCCAGCACTGAGGGGGGGGGTGCTGAAGCTTTCTTT